This TCR beta chain was sequenced during a study of CXCR3-negative and CXCR3-positive naive CD8 T cells (dated by TCRdb to between 2018 and 2020). Background for the entire study: In total, some 130 million TRB reads were obtained, or roughly 1.5 +/- 0.3 million reads per library. Data from about 12 donors, pooled across two independent experiments, went into the diversity and physicochemical repertoire analyses. For the TRBV-TRBJ cluster analysis, the naive subsets came from 5 donors, while the memory cells came from 3 donors. What the authors observed across the whole study: TRB CDR3s from CXCR3-positive naive cells showed higher hydrophobicity (lower Kidera factor 4), lower energy, and higher strength and volume indices than CXCR3-negative naive cells. Because CXCR3 expression was partially decreased after cryopreservation, freshly isolated PBMCs were used for most assays. Comparably high repertoire diversity was found in both naive subsets, whereas much lower repertoire diversity was found in memory CD8+ T cells. Because surface CD5, which is linked to self-reactivity in mice, was comparable between the naive subsets, TCR interaction strength was also inferred from the physicochemical properties of TRB CDR3s. TRBV-TRBJ usage was similar between naive CXCR3-negative and CXCR3-positive cells from the same donor, while memory cells showed distinct patterns.

Each CD8+ T cell subset was flow-sorted in triplicate, with under 350,000 cells per subset placed directly into RLT lysis buffer. To exclude memory contaminants, naive CD8+ T cells were stringently defined as CD45RO-CCR7+CD27+CD95-. Standard density gradient centrifugation was used to isolate peripheral blood mononuclear cells from buffy coats. Naive CXCR3-negative and CXCR3-positive CD8+ T cells were flow-sorted using a FACSAria III. Total RNA was extracted from sorted cells using an RNeasy Mini Kit. Sequencing instrument: NextSeq 550. The Human TCR Profiling Kit (MiLaboratory) was used to make UMI-labeled 5' RACE TRB cDNA libraries. The full amount of extracted RNA was used for cDNA synthesis, and the full amount of resulting cDNA was used for PCR amplification. Libraries were prepared in parallel using an identical number of PCR cycles. Concerning the study's data processing: With a requirement of at least two reads per UMI, MIGEC and MiXCR extracted about 56,000 +/- 9,600 unique UMI-labeled TRB cDNA molecules per library. An average of approximately 40,000 +/- 10,000 functional in-frame TRB CDR3 nucleotide clonotypes without stop codons was found per library. After downsampling to 5000 UMI-labeled TRB molecules per sample, diversity metrics such as normalized Shannon-Wiener and Chao1 were calculated in VDJtools. Clonotype-size-weighted physicochemical properties of the central five CDR3 residues (interaction energy, strength, volume and Kidera factor 4) were computed in VDJtools. With the reads reprocessed by TCRdb, a single entry stands for each CDR3 protein sequence and no DNA is reported. What appears here as the V and J calls and clone size reflects TCRdb's work, not the paper's. The sample table gives about 89,000 distinct CDR3 sequences. The ten largest clones add up to over 0.4% of the sample.

From the cysteine through the phenylalanine, the CDR3 covers 14 amino acids. Nucleotide data are not available. CDR1 and CDR2 are read off the germline V gene as MDHEN and SYDVKM. With regard to this clonotype: It lacks a known antigen.

Material for sequencing was naive CXCR3+ CD8+ T cells from blood. The intended sense of this specimen's cell subset or site label: CD45RO-CCR7+CD27+CD95- naive CD8+ T cells expressing CXCR3 (TNR3+). The origin of this receptor is a human donor in good health. Some clones in this sample may be carry-over from other donors' samples. The V gene is TRBV28 and the J gene is TRBJ2-5. The CDR3 amino acid sequence is: CASSFGWQRETQYF.